This passage covers 9 T cell receptor beta chains from one sample sequenced in a study of cytomegalovirus exposure and HLA in healthy donors. Use of 60 Vbeta and 13 Jbeta primers characterized the PCR. Method: immunoSEQ multiplex PCR; TCRdb's copy keeps in-frame clones and lacks some. Found here are 100,000 or so clones, more than 60% of them singletons; the top ten hold around 6%. Sample: PBMCs. Receptors were obtained from a male donor in good health and CMV-seronegative.

In the case of this clone: Germline and junction disagree at one end, which may indicate a read error. The rearrangement links TRBV7-9 to TRBJ2-7, with 11 bases matching TRBD2. This CDR3 has 16 residues. Germline V CDR1 and CDR2: SEHNR, FQNEAQ (reference sequence). The CDR3, as DNA: TGTTCCAGCAGCCAAGAGACTAGCGGGGTACCCTACGAGCAGTACTTC. The encoded protein is CSSSQETSGVPYEQYF.

This chain uses TRBV6-5 with TRBJ1-2; D perhaps matches TRBD1 (5 bases). The germline CDR1 and CDR2 sequences are MNHEY and SVGAGI. Trimming took off 5 bases at V and 6 bases at J, with 13 bases between the two ends. This CDR3 spans 13 amino acids. CDR3 protein: CASSPIQGNGYTF. CDR3 in DNA: TGTGCCAGCAGTCCCATTCAGGGCAATGGCTACACCTTC.

The chain carries TRBV6-5 and TRBJ2-7; the match to TRBD1 covers 8 bases. V dropped 6 bases and J dropped 4; count of bases not matched to a gene: 5. CDR1 is MNHEY and CDR2 is SVGAGI in the germline V gene. CDR3 length: 13 residues. CDR3 sequence: CASRPGQAYEQYF. The CDR3, as DNA: TGTGCCAGCAGGCCGGGACAGGCATACGAGCAGTACTTC.

This clone was observed a handful of times. V and J are TRBV11-3 and TRBJ2-7; TRBD2 matches at 7 bases. V lost 5 bases and J lost 4; bases outside the gene matches: 11. Germline CDR1 reads SGHNT; CDR2 reads YENEEA. The length of the CDR3 is 15 residues. Here the CDR3 DNA reads TGTGCCAGCAGCCTACGAAGCGGGAATCGTTACGAGCAGTACTTC. This sequence encodes CASSLRSGNRYEQYF.

This clone has only a few counts. The chain recombines TRBV30 with TRBJ1-3; a weak D match, TRBD1 (5 bases). The V gene lost 0 bases and the J gene lost 3 bases, with 18 bases spanning the gap. The CDR3 has 17 residues. Per germline, CDR1 GTSNPN and CDR2 SVGIG (reference sequence). The CDR3 reads CAWSVRRDWESGNTIYF. DNA of the CDR3: TGTGCCTGGAGTGTACGAAGGGACTGGGAAAGTGGAAACACCATATATTTT.

The chain uses TRBV29-1 and TRBJ2-1, with a possible D match to TRBD1 (5 bases). CDR1 and CDR2 from the germline V gene are SQVTM and ANQGSEA. V was shortened by 6 bases and J by 5 bases, with 14 bases between the two germline ends. The CDR3 consists of 13 residues. In DNA form, the CDR3 reads TGCAGCGTCGGATCACAGGTGAACAATGAGCAGTTCTTC. Protein sequence: CSVGSQVNNEQFF.

The chain uses TRBV5-1 and TRBJ2-1; 9 bases match TRBD2. The CDR3 is 20 residues long. J gave up 4 bases and V 3 bases, and 20 bases lay outside the gene matches. Per germline, CDR1 SGHRS and CDR2 YFSETQ. The CDR3 loop is CASSYLAGVVVVPLYNEQFF. The CDR3 nucleotides are TGCGCCAGCAGCTACTTAGCGGGAGTGGTGGTAGTTCCTCTATACAATGAGCAGTTCTTC.

The chain has TRBV28 and TRBJ2-5, with 14 bases that match TRBD2. V was clipped by 1 base and J by 5 bases; unmatched bases: 9. In germline, CDR1 is MDHEN, CDR2 SYDVKM. The CDR3 is 18 residues long. The CDR3 coding sequence is TGTGCCAGCAGTTTATCTCATTGGACTAGCGGGAGGAAGGAGACCCAGTACTTC. Residues: CASSLSHWTSGRKETQYF.

This CDR3 is CAWTSRRGPDTQYF. CDR3 nucleotides: TGTGCCTGGACCTCGAGAAGAGGTCCAGATACGCAGTATTTT. V is TRBV30 and J is TRBJ2-3, with D unresolved. The CDR3 runs 14 residues. The germline CDR1 and CDR2 sequences are GTSNPN and SVGIG (reference sequence). Trimming removed 4 bases from V and 4 bases from J, with 15 bases in between.